This is a list of T cell receptor beta chains from one sample in a study of T-cell reconstitution after alpha-beta-depleted transplantation in children. TCRdb reanalysed the PCR reads using MiXCR and keeps one entry per CDR3 protein. This sample carries about 340,000 distinct CDR3 sequences, around 16% of them seen once, and the ten largest clones take around 43%. This material consisted of PBMCs, mostly from graft donor cells, taken 360 days after TCRalphabeta/CD19-depleted stem cell transplant. These receptors originate from a male patient aged 2 to 9 who had a stem cell transplant for acute lymphoblastic leukemia, so the T cells may come from the graft donor. The CDR3 runs from the conserved cysteine through the conserved F or W. Each record gives: clone size, J gene, D gene, V gene, CDR3 DNA, CDR3 protein. The D gene is left open where the match is weak. Clone size is shown for a subset of rows, as once, few, many or a class of expanded clone.

abundance: NA; j_gene: TRBJ2-2; d_gene: TRBD2; v_gene: TRBV6-5; CDR3nt: TGTGCCAGCAGTTACACTAGCGGGAGGGCCAGGGGCGGGGAGCTGTTTTTT; CDR3aa: CASSYTSGRARGGELFF
abundance: many; j_gene: TRBJ2-7; d_gene: NA; v_gene: TRBV7-9; CDR3nt: TGTGCCAGCAGCTTAGATCCGGGCTACGAGCAGTACTTC; CDR3aa: CASSLDPGYEQYF
abundance: few; j_gene: TRBJ2-1; d_gene: NA; v_gene: TRBV4-2; CDR3nt: TGTGCCAGCAGCCAAGAAAGGACAGCGAACAATGAGCAGTTCTTC; CDR3aa: CASSQERTANNEQFF
abundance: many; j_gene: TRBJ2-3; d_gene: NA; v_gene: TRBV4-3; CDR3nt: TGCGCCAGCAGCCAAGATCTGGGCAGGGGCGATACGCAGTATTTT; CDR3aa: CASSQDLGRGDTQYF
abundance: few; j_gene: TRBJ2-3; d_gene: TRBD2; v_gene: TRBV6-2/TRBV6-3; CDR3nt: TGTGCCAGCAGTCCCCCGTTACGAGCGGGGGCCACAGATACGCAGTATTTT; CDR3aa: CASSPPLRAGATDTQYF
abundance: few; j_gene: TRBJ2-4; d_gene: NA; v_gene: TRBV10-2; CDR3nt: TGCGCCAGCAGTGTTAGGACCGCTAGTTACATTCAGTACTTC; CDR3aa: CASSVRTASYIQYF
abundance: NA; j_gene: TRBJ2-7; d_gene: TRBD2; v_gene: TRBV6-1; CDR3nt: TGTGCCAGCAGTGAAGTCGGACTAGCGACAAGCTCCTACGAGCAGTACTTC; CDR3aa: CASSEVGLATSSYEQYF
abundance: few; j_gene: TRBJ1-6; d_gene: NA; v_gene: TRBV28; CDR3nt: TGTGCCAGCAGTTTTACACCCTTTAATTCACCCCTCCACTTT; CDR3aa: CASSFTPFNSPLHF
abundance: few; j_gene: TRBJ2-7; d_gene: TRBD1; v_gene: TRBV7-9; CDR3nt: TGTGCCAGCAGCCTGGGACAGGGGTATCACGAGCAGTACTTC; CDR3aa: CASSLGQGYHEQYF
abundance: NA; j_gene: TRBJ2-7; d_gene: TRBD2; v_gene: TRBV4-2; CDR3nt: TGTGCCAGCAGCCAATCTAGCGGATGGGAAGAAGAGCAGTACTTC; CDR3aa: CASSQSSGWEEEQYF
abundance: NA; j_gene: TRBJ2-7; d_gene: NA; v_gene: TRBV3-1; CDR3nt: TGTGCCAGCAGCTCCCCCTCCCCCGTCTACGAGCAGTACTTC; CDR3aa: CASSSPSPVYEQYF
abundance: few; j_gene: TRBJ2-2; d_gene: NA; v_gene: TRBV7-9; CDR3nt: TGTGCCAGCAGCTTAGGACTACCAGACACCGGGGAGCTGTTTTTT; CDR3aa: CASSLGLPDTGELFF
abundance: many; j_gene: TRBJ2-5; d_gene: NA; v_gene: TRBV10-2; CDR3nt: TGCGCCAGCAGTGAGAGGGGGACGCAAGAGACCCAGTACTTC; CDR3aa: CASSERGTQETQYF
abundance: NA; j_gene: TRBJ2-5; d_gene: TRBD2; v_gene: TRBV27; CDR3nt: TGTGCCAGCAGTCCCGGGCTAGCGGGATGGGTCGAGACCCAGTACTTC; CDR3aa: CASSPGLAGWVETQYF
abundance: NA; j_gene: TRBJ2-3; d_gene: NA; v_gene: TRBV21-1; CDR3nt: TGTGCCAGCAGCAAGAGCCTAGATCGACCTGGGTTCACAGATACGCAGTATTTT; CDR3aa: CASSKSLDRPGFTDTQYF
abundance: few; j_gene: TRBJ2-1; d_gene: NA; v_gene: TRBV6-5; CDR3nt: TGTGCCAGCAGTTCTCAGGGCGATGAGCAGTTCTTC; CDR3aa: CASSSQGDEQFF
abundance: many; j_gene: TRBJ2-1; d_gene: NA; v_gene: TRBV2; CDR3nt: TGTGCCAGCAGTAGGGGGTCCTACAATGAGCAGTTCTTC; CDR3aa: CASSRGSYNEQFF
abundance: NA; j_gene: TRBJ2-7; d_gene: NA; v_gene: TRBV29-1; CDR3nt: TGCAGCGTTGTTCAGGGCCCGGCCAGCGAGCAGTACTTC; CDR3aa: CSVVQGPASEQYF
abundance: NA; j_gene: TRBJ2-2; d_gene: TRBD1; v_gene: TRBV7-6; CDR3nt: TGTGCCAGCAGCTACATCCAACCGACAGGGTCCGGGGAGCTGTTTTTT; CDR3aa: CASSYIQPTGSGELFF
abundance: few; j_gene: TRBJ2-3; d_gene: TRBD2; v_gene: TRBV29-1; CDR3nt: TGCAGCGCCCAGGGACTAGCGAGCACAGATACGCAGTATTTT; CDR3aa: CSAQGLASTDTQYF
abundance: few; j_gene: TRBJ2-1; d_gene: NA; v_gene: TRBV4-3; CDR3nt: TGCGCCAGCAGCCAAGATGGGGCACAGGGGGGGAGGAATGAGCAGTTCTTC; CDR3aa: CASSQDGAQGGRNEQFF
abundance: NA; j_gene: TRBJ1-1; d_gene: NA; v_gene: TRBV7-3; CDR3nt: TGTGCCAGCAGCATCGTCCCGGGCACTGAAGCTTTCTTT; CDR3aa: CASSIVPGTEAFF
abundance: few; j_gene: TRBJ2-7; d_gene: NA; v_gene: TRBV2; CDR3nt: TGTGCCACCGCGGGATGGGACGAGCAGTACTTC; CDR3aa: CATAGWDEQYF
abundance: NA; j_gene: TRBJ2-5; d_gene: TRBD2; v_gene: TRBV15; CDR3nt: TGTGCCACCAGCAGAGGACTAGCAGAAGAGACCCAGTACTTC; CDR3aa: CATSRGLAEETQYF
abundance: NA; j_gene: TRBJ2-5; d_gene: NA; v_gene: TRBV6-1; CDR3nt: TGTGCCAGCTTTAGGGGGTCCTTCCAAGAGACCCAGTACTTC; CDR3aa: CASFRGSFQETQYF
abundance: NA; j_gene: TRBJ2-3; d_gene: NA; v_gene: TRBV4-2; CDR3nt: TGTGCCAGCAGCCACTCTCTCGAGACTAGGGGGCCAGATACGCAGTATTTT; CDR3aa: CASSHSLETRGPDTQYF
abundance: few; j_gene: TRBJ2-2; d_gene: TRBD2; v_gene: TRBV2; CDR3nt: TGTGCCAGCAGTCGGGGGACTAGCGGGGCGATCTACACCGGGGAGCTGTTTTTT; CDR3aa: CASSRGTSGAIYTGELFF
abundance: few; j_gene: TRBJ1-1; d_gene: NA; v_gene: TRBV27; CDR3nt: TGTGCCAGCAGTCCTGGCTGGCGGACTGAAGCTTTCTTT; CDR3aa: CASSPGWRTEAFF
abundance: NA; j_gene: TRBJ2-1; d_gene: NA; v_gene: TRBV20-1; CDR3nt: TGCAGTGCTAGAGTAGCCATATACAATGAGCAGTTCTTC; CDR3aa: CSARVAIYNEQFF
abundance: NA; j_gene: TRBJ2-4; d_gene: NA; v_gene: TRBV7-9; CDR3nt: TGTGCCAGCAGCTCGGACGTAAACATTCAGTACTTC; CDR3aa: CASSSDVNIQYF
abundance: many; j_gene: TRBJ2-2; d_gene: NA; v_gene: TRBV6-2/TRBV6-3; CDR3nt: TGTGCCAGCAGTGGAAGACTAGGCGGGGGGGAGCTGTTTTTT; CDR3aa: CASSGRLGGGELFF
abundance: many; j_gene: TRBJ2-1; d_gene: NA; v_gene: TRBV7-8; CDR3nt: TGTGCCAGCAGCTTAGGGGCCTTCTACAATGAGCAGTTCTTC; CDR3aa: CASSLGAFYNEQFF
abundance: NA; j_gene: TRBJ2-7; d_gene: NA; v_gene: TRBV3-1; CDR3nt: TGTGCCAGCAGCCAAGGCAGGGGGCAGTACTTC; CDR3aa: CASSQGRGQYF
abundance: few; j_gene: TRBJ2-7; d_gene: NA; v_gene: TRBV4-2; CDR3nt: TGTGCCAGCAGCCATGGAGAGGGCTACGAGCAGTACTTC; CDR3aa: CASSHGEGYEQYF
abundance: once; j_gene: TRBJ1-5; d_gene: TRBD1; v_gene: TRBV11-1; CDR3nt: TGTGCCAGCAGCTACGGCCCGATACAGGGGGGTTTTTATGGCAATCAGCCCCAGCATTTT; CDR3aa: CASSYGPIQGGFYGNQPQHF
abundance: NA; j_gene: TRBJ2-1; d_gene: TRBD2; v_gene: TRBV20-1; CDR3nt: TGCAGTGCTAGGACTAGCCACAATGAGCAGTTCTTC; CDR3aa: CSARTSHNEQFF
abundance: few; j_gene: TRBJ1-1; d_gene: TRBD1; v_gene: TRBV12-3/TRBV12-4; CDR3nt: TGTGCCAGCAGCCCGGGGACAGTGGGCACTGAAGCTTTCTTT; CDR3aa: CASSPGTVGTEAFF
abundance: many; j_gene: TRBJ2-5; d_gene: TRBD1; v_gene: TRBV5-5; CDR3nt: TGTGCCAGCAGCTTGACAGGGGTTCATGAGACCCAGTACTTC; CDR3aa: CASSLTGVHETQYF
abundance: few; j_gene: TRBJ2-5; d_gene: NA; v_gene: TRBV18; CDR3nt: TGTGCCACCGCCGGAGGGCCAAAAGAGACCCAGTACTTC; CDR3aa: CATAGGPKETQYF
abundance: NA; j_gene: TRBJ2-5; d_gene: TRBD2; v_gene: TRBV5-1; CDR3nt: TGCGCCAGCAGCTTGGGGCCTAGCGGGATAGAAGAGACCCAGTACTTC; CDR3aa: CASSLGPSGIEETQYF
abundance: many; j_gene: TRBJ2-7; d_gene: TRBD1; v_gene: TRBV4-1; CDR3nt: TGCGCCAGCAGCCAAGAAGGTCGACAGGGGTCCCACGAGCAGTACTTC; CDR3aa: CASSQEGRQGSHEQYF
abundance: few; j_gene: TRBJ2-5; d_gene: NA; v_gene: TRBV6-1; CDR3nt: TGTGCCAGCACCCCCTTAGACTCGGCTCAAGAGACCCAGTACTTC; CDR3aa: CASTPLDSAQETQYF
abundance: NA; j_gene: TRBJ2-1; d_gene: NA; v_gene: TRBV28; CDR3nt: TGTGCCAGCAGTTTTAGTCTCTGGTACAATGAGCAGTTCTTC; CDR3aa: CASSFSLWYNEQFF
abundance: many; j_gene: TRBJ1-1; d_gene: NA; v_gene: TRBV7-9; CDR3nt: TGTGCCAGCAGCTTAGCTGGGGGGGGTAGGACTGAAGCTTTCTTT; CDR3aa: CASSLAGGGRTEAFF
abundance: NA; j_gene: TRBJ2-1; d_gene: NA; v_gene: TRBV29-1; CDR3nt: TGCAGCATCCGCCCTGAGGGGGAGCAGTTCTTC; CDR3aa: CSIRPEGEQFF
abundance: many; j_gene: TRBJ2-2; d_gene: NA; v_gene: TRBV7-4; CDR3nt: TGTGCCAGCAGCTTAGTAGCTAGAAGAATAACCGGGGAGCTGTTTTTT; CDR3aa: CASSLVARRITGELFF
abundance: few; j_gene: TRBJ2-3; d_gene: TRBD2; v_gene: TRBV6-1; CDR3nt: TGTGCCAGCAAGGGGTCTAGCGGAGAACCGTACACAGATACGCAGTATTTT; CDR3aa: CASKGSSGEPYTDTQYF
abundance: NA; j_gene: TRBJ2-3; d_gene: NA; v_gene: TRBV21-1; CDR3nt: TGTGCCAGCAGCAAAGACGGCCTAGCGGGAAGACTAGATACGCAGTATTTT; CDR3aa: CASSKDGLAGRLDTQYF
abundance: NA; j_gene: TRBJ2-7; d_gene: TRBD1; v_gene: TRBV6-2/TRBV6-3; CDR3nt: TGTGCCAGCAGTTACGCGGGAATCAGGGGGCGGCCCTACGAGCAGTACTTC; CDR3aa: CASSYAGIRGRPYEQYF
abundance: few; j_gene: TRBJ2-1; d_gene: NA; v_gene: TRBV5-8; CDR3nt: TGTGCCAGCAGCCCTGGGGGGCCCTACAATGAGCAGTTCTTC; CDR3aa: CASSPGGPYNEQFF
abundance: NA; j_gene: TRBJ2-5; d_gene: NA; v_gene: TRBV12-5; CDR3nt: TGTGCTAGTGGTTTGGTACAAGCGACCCAGTACTTC; CDR3aa: CASGLVQATQYF
abundance: NA; j_gene: TRBJ2-1; d_gene: TRBD2; v_gene: TRBV4-3; CDR3nt: TGCGCCACCCCGACTAGCGGGAGCCCCTCATGTTGGGGTGAGCAGTTCTTC; CDR3aa: CATPTSGSPSCWGEQFF